One TCR beta chain is described in this entry. The data stem from a study of blood T cells in healthy people across ages. Germline V gene lookup returns CDR1 SGHDT and CDR2 YYEEEE. The CDR3 has 14 residues. Trimming cost V 4 bases and J 0 bases, with 11 bases left between them. The authors ran a second PCR of about 7 to 12 cycles using a sample-barcoded 5' primer and a J-beta primer mix. TCRdb reprocessed the 5' RACE reads via MiXCR and lists one record per CDR3 protein. The sample includes 380,000 or so distinct CDR3 sequences, about half of them seen just once. Sequencing was done on a sample of blood. The source is a man in his 60s in good health. V gene TRBV5-6 combines with J gene TRBJ2-7, with D unclear. The CDR3 nucleotides read TGTGCCAGCAGCGGTGGACGGAACTCCTACGAGCAGTACTTC. Translated, it gives CASSGGRNSYEQYF. Looking up the rest from reference TRBV5-6 and TRBJ2-7 gives the full variable domain: DAGVTQSPTHLIKTRGQQVTLRCSPKSGHDTVSWYQQALGQGPQFIFQYYEEEERQRGNFPDRFSGHQFPNYSSELNVNALLLGDSALYLCASSGGRNSYEQYFGPGTRLTVT.